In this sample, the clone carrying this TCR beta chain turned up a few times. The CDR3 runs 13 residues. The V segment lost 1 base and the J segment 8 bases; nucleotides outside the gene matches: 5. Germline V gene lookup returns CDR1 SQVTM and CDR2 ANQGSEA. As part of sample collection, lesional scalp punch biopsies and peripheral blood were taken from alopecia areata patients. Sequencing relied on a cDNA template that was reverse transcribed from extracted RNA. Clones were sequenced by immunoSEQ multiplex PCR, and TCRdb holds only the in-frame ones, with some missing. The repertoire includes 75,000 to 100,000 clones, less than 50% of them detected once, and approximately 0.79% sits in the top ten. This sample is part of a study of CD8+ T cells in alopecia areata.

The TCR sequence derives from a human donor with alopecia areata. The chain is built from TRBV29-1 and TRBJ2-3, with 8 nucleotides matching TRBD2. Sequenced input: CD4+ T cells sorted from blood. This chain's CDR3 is CSVEAGGPFTQYF. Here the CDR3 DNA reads TGCAGCGTTGAAGCGGGGGGGCCGTTTACGCAGTATTTT.